What follows are 21 T cell receptor beta chains derived from one specimen sequenced in a study of blood T cell repertoires in COVID-19. Sequencing was performed with immunoSEQ multiplex PCR; in TCRdb, only in-frame clones are kept and a portion is missing. The table lists 150,000 to 200,000 clones, approximately 86% of them singletons. Sequenced sample: peripheral blood. These TCRs come from a man aged 55-75 years with acute or convalescent COVID-19.

The J gene is TRBJ1-1, the V gene TRBV18, with 8 nucleotides matching TRBD1. This CDR3 is 16 amino acids long. Unmatched junction bases numbered 4, after V lost 0 bases and J lost 1 base. The germline CDR1 and CDR2 sequences are KGHSH and LQKENI. CDR3 sequence reads: CASSPPFGTGNTEAFF. CDR3 DNA: TGTGCCAGCTCACCACCGTTCGGGACAGGGAACACTGAAGCTTTCTTT.

The rearrangement uses TRBV14 and TRBJ2-7; a weak D match, TRBD2 (6 bases). V was shortened by 5 bases and J by 2 bases, with 19 bases between the two germline ends. Germline V gene sequence: CDR1 SGHDN, CDR2 FVKESK. CDR3 length: 16 amino acids. This chain's CDR3 is CASSERLVRDPYEQYF. CDR3 nucleotide sequence: TGTGCCAGCAGCGAGAGACTAGTCAGGGATCCCTACGAGCAGTACTTC. Together with reference TRBV14 and TRBJ2-7, the CDR3 gives the full variable domain: EAGVTQFPSHSVIEKGQTVTLRCDPISGHDNLYWYRRVMGKEIKFLLHFVKESKQDESGMPNNRFLAERTGGTYSTLKVQPAELEDSGVYFCASSERLVRDPYEQYFGPGTRLTVT.

The gene calls are TRBV20-1 and TRBJ2-4; TRBD2 is a possible D gene (6 bases). Germline V gives CDR1 DFQATT, CDR2 SNEGSKA (reference sequence). The CDR3 runs 12 residues. Trimming shortened V by 3 bases and J by 8 bases, and 11 bases separated the two germline ends. In nucleotides, the CDR3 is TGCAGTGCTAGTCCTAGGAGGGACATTCAGTACTTC. This sequence encodes CSASPRRDIQYF.

The chain employs TRBV2 and TRBJ1-5, with D perhaps matching TRBD1 (6 bases). Trimming cost V 6 bases and J 5 bases, with 17 bases left between them. The CDR3 spans 15 residues. CDR1 SNHLY and CDR2 FYNNEI come from the germline V gene. The CDR3 bases are TGTGCCAGCAGCCGACGGAACAGGGTCGATCAGCCCCAGCATTTT. Translation gives CASSRRNRVDQPQHF.

This clone was detected only a few times. This chain uses TRBV3-1 (or the pseudogene TRBV3-2) with TRBJ2-7, with 7 positions matching TRBD1. The length of the CDR3 is 15 residues. The germline CDR1 and CDR2 sequences are LGHDT and YNNKEL (reference sequence). V lost 3 bases and J lost 3; bases outside the gene matches: 8. CDR3 sequence reads: CASSQRGGGGYEQYF. CDR3 coding DNA: TGTGCCAGCAGCCAGCGAGGGGGCGGAGGCTACGAGCAGTACTTC.

The chain has TRBV15 and TRBJ2-7, with 8 bases that match TRBD2. Germline CDR1 LNHNV, CDR2 YYDKDF (reference sequence). The junction had 6 bases not matched to a gene; V was cut back by 0 bases and J by 2 bases. The CDR3 consists of 16 residues. The CDR3 region has the DNA TGTGCCACCAGCAGAGAAAATTTGGGACTAGCCTACGAGCAGTACTTC. Amino acid sequence: CATSRENLGLAYEQYF.

This sequence joins TRBV7-3 and TRBJ2-5; 7 bases agree with TRBD2. CDR3 length: 13 residues. The V and J ends lost 2 bases and 5 bases, in that order; junction bases with no gene match: 2. Germline CDR1 reads SGHTA; CDR2 reads FQGTGA. CDR3 bases: TGTGCCAGCAGCTTACGGGGGGACGAGACCCAGTACTTC. It yields the protein CASSLRGDETQYF.

CDR3 nucleotide sequence: TGTGCCAGCAGTTACAAGGGACAGGGCGGTTATGGCTACACCTTC. It yields the protein CASSYKGQGGYGYTF. This chain joins TRBV6-5 and TRBJ1-2, with 9 nucleotides matching TRBD1. Germline assignment: CDR1 MNHEY and CDR2 SVGAGI. This CDR3 has 15 residues. V lost 2 bases to trimming and J lost 5 bases; unmatched junction nucleotides: 6.

V gene TRBV4-2 combines with J gene TRBJ2-2; no clear D. Germline V CDR1 and CDR2: LGHNA, YNFKEQ. The V and J ends lost 5 bases and 6 bases respectively, with 13 bases between them. CDR3 length: 14 amino acids. The CDR3 spells CASSLLIGSGELFF. The CDR3 coding sequence is TGTGCCAGCAGCTTACTCATCGGGTCCGGGGAGCTGTTTTTT.

The CDR3 DNA is TGCAGCGTTGAAACAGGGACCGGTCAGCCCCAGCATTTT. Translated, it gives CSVETGTGQPQHF. This chain links TRBV29-1 with TRBJ1-5; D is possibly TRBD1 (6 bases). The CDR3 runs to 13 residues. The germline CDR1 and CDR2 sequences are SQVTM and ANQGSEA. Trimming left V 2 bases short and J 6 bases short, with 11 bases between.

V is TRBV28 and J is TRBJ1-5, with no clear D. CDR1 is MDHEN, CDR2 SYDVKM, per germline. The V end was cut by 5 bases, the J end by 0 bases, with 20 bases between. This CDR3 is built from 18 residues. CDR3 nucleotide sequence: TGTGCCAGCAGTCCCCCCCCGGGTCTGGTAGTTAGCAATCAGCCCCAGCATTTT. It translates to CASSPPPGLVVSNQPQHF.

This clone has only a few counts. The CDR3 DNA reads TGTGCCAGCAGCTTGAAGGACAGGGGGCTTGGCTACACCTTC. Translated: CASSLKDRGLGYTF. V usage is TRBV7-3 and J usage is TRBJ1-2; 11 nucleotides match TRBD1. Germline CDR1 is SGHTA and CDR2 is FQGTGA. J was trimmed by 7 bases and V by 3 bases; bases with no gene match: 4. The CDR3 length is 14 residues. Together with reference TRBV7-3 and TRBJ1-2, the CDR3 gives the full variable domain: GAGVSQTPSNKVTEKGKYVELRCDPISGHTALYWYRQSLGQGPEFLIYFQGTGAADDSGLPNDRFFAVRPEGSVSTLKIQRTERGDSAVYLCASSLKDRGLGYTFGSGTRLTVV.

The CDR3 bases are TGTGCCAGCAACGACAGGGGATCTGGAAACACCATATATTTT. This codes for CASNDRGSGNTIYF. V usage is TRBV3-1 (or the pseudogene TRBV3-2) and J usage is TRBJ1-3; TRBD1 agrees at 8 bases. Germline CDR1 LGHDT, CDR2 YNNKEL (reference sequence). The CDR3 sequence is 14 residues long. V dropped 7 bases and J dropped 1; count of bases not matched to a gene: 3.

The J gene is TRBJ2-7, the V gene TRBV7-9; a possible D gene is TRBD1 (5 bases). V was pared by 0 bases and J by 3 bases, with 12 bases between. Germline V gives CDR1 SEHNR, CDR2 FQNEAQ (reference sequence). The CDR3 loop spans 15 amino acids. As DNA, the CDR3 is TGTGCCAGCAGCTTAGCTCAGGGTTCAGGCTACGAGCAGTACTTC. Encoded protein: CASSLAQGSGYEQYF.

The chain carries TRBV12-3 or TRBV12-4 and TRBJ1-1, with no clear D. CDR3 length: 12 residues. The V and J ends lost 0 bases and 9 bases respectively, with 8 bases between them. CDR3 DNA sequence: TGTGCCAGCAGTTTAGCTCGGGTTCAAGCTTTCTTT. This sequence encodes CASSLARVQAFF.

The chain uses TRBV9 and TRBJ2-3; no clear D. Germline lookup yields CDR1 SGDLS and CDR2 YYNGEE. V lost 8 bases and J lost 0, with 10 bases in between. The CDR3 is made up of 13 amino acids. CDR3 DNA sequence: TGTGCCAGTGGGCCAACTAGCACAGATACGCAGTATTTT. As protein: CASGPTSTDTQYF.

The rearrangement joins TRBV7-8 to TRBJ2-1; TRBD2 matches at 9 bases. The V gene's germline CDR1 is SGHVS and CDR2 FQNEAQ. CDR3 length: 13 residues. With 3 bases clipped from V and 7 bases from J, the junction kept 1 base outside the gene matches. In nucleotides, the CDR3 is TGTGCCAGCAGCTTGGGACTAGCAAATGAGCAGTTCTTC. It specifies CASSLGLANEQFF.

This clone showed up just once. V gene TRBV5-6 combines with J gene TRBJ2-7; 10 bases line up with TRBD2. With V trimmed by 0 bases and J by 6 bases, 6 bases remained unmatched. The CDR3 sequence is 15 residues long. CDR1 SGHDT and CDR2 YYEEEE come from the germline V gene. For the CDR3, the DNA is TGTGCCAGCAGCTTGGAGCCCAGCGGGAGGGGCGAGCAGTACTTC. This gives the protein CASSLEPSGRGEQYF.

This chain joins TRBV2 and TRBJ2-3, with D unresolved. Germline values: CDR1 SNHLY, CDR2 FYNNEI. The length of the CDR3 is 16 residues. Trimming took 7 bases from V and 0 from J, leaving 17 bases between them. The CDR3 is CASTSENGWSTDTQYF. The CDR3 DNA reads TGTGCCAGCACTAGTGAAAATGGCTGGAGCACAGATACGCAGTATTTT.

This clone was seen only once. The rearrangement links TRBV25-1 to TRBJ2-2; D not resolved. Germline CDR1 reads MGHDK; CDR2 reads SYGVNS. The V end lost 1 base, the J end lost 6 bases, and 9 bases lay between the germline ends. This CDR3 comprises 14 residues. CDR3 coding DNA: TGTGCCAGCAGTGAATTGAATCCAGCCGGGGAGCTGTTTTTT. Protein: CASSELNPAGELFF.

The DNA for the CDR3 is TGTGCCAGCAGCCTACTAGCGGGAGGCGAGACCCAGTACTTC. It is translated as CASSLLAGGETQYF. The rearrangement uses TRBV3-1 (or the pseudogene TRBV3-2) and TRBJ2-5; TRBD2 aligns across 12 bases. CDR1 LGHDT and CDR2 YNNKEL come from the germline V gene (reference sequence). This CDR3 is 14 amino acids long. V lost 4 bases to trimming and J lost 5 bases; unmatched junction nucleotides: 2.